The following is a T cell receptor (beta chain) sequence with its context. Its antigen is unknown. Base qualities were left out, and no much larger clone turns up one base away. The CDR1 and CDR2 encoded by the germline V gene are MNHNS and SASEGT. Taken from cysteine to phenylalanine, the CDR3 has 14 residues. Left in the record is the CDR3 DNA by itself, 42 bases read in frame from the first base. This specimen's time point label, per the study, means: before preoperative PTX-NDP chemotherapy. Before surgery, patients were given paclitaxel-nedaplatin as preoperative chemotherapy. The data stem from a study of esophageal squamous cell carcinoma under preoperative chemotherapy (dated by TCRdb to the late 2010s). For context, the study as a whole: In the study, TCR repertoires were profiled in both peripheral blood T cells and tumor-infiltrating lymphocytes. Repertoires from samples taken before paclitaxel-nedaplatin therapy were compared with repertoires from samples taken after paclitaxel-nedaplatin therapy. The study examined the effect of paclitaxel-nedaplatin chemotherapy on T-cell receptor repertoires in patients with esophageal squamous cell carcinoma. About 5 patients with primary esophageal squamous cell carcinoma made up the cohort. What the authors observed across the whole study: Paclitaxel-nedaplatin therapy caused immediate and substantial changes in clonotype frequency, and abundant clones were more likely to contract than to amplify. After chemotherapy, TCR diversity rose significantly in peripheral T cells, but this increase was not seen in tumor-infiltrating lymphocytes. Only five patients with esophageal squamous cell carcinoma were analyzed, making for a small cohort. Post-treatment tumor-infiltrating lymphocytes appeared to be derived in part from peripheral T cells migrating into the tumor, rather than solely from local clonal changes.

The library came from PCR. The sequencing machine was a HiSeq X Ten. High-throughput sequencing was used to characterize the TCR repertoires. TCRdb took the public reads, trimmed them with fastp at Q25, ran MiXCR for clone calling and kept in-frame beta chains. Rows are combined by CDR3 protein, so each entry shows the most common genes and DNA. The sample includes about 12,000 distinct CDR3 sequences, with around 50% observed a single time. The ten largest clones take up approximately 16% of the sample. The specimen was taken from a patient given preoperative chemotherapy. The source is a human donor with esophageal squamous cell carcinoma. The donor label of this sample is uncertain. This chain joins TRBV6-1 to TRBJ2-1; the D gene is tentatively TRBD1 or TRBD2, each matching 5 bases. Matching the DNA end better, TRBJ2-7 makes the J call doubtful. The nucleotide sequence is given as TGTGCCAGCAGCGCCGGGACCTTCCCCTACGAGCAGTACTTC. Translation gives CASSAGTFPYEQYF.